This T cell receptor beta chain is from a study of neurological immune-mediated disorders. Findings and limits, study-wide: Expanded clones shared no CDR3 amino acid sequences across subjects, suggesting private repertoires in all groups.

TCRdb passed the 5' RACE reads through MiXCR, listing each CDR3 protein once. The sample includes tens of thousands of distinct CDR3 sequences, approximately 11% of them seen just once. The ends lost 3 bases at V and 4 bases at J; junction bases unmatched: 2. Germline V gene sequence: CDR1 SGHVS, CDR2 FQNEAQ. The CDR3 is made up of 14 amino acids. This clonotype was counted many times. Its antigen is not known. The time point: longitudinal time-point 3. Sequencing input: PBMCs. The TCR sequence derives from a male donor with HTLV-1-associated myelopathy (HAM/TSP). This chain links TRBV7-8 with TRBJ2-7; 11 bases match TRBD1. CDR3 sequence reads: CASSFRDRGYEQYF. The CDR3 nucleotides are TGTGCCAGCAGCTTCCGGGACAGGGGGTACGAGCAGTACTTC.